A selection of T cell receptor beta chains follows, all from one sample in a study of identical twins. One entry per CDR3 protein, called by TCRdb with MiXCR from the 5' RACE reads. The sample has 540,000 or so distinct CDR3 sequences, around 22% seen once. The sample was also reused in another study, on yellow fever vaccine responses in identical twins.

The sequencing sample was made of CD4+ T cells sorted from blood. All receptors derive from a woman younger than 35 in good health. The CDR3 runs from the conserved cysteine through the conserved F or W.

v_call	j_call	cdr3_aa
TRBV7-9	TRBJ2-2	CASSLVGGQVPGELFF
TRBV5-1	TRBJ2-5	CASRGLVGQETQYF
TRBV20-1	TRBJ2-7	CSASQPGLVRAEQYF
TRBV5-1	TRBJ2-3	CASSLPELAGGGTQYF
TRBV24-1	TRBJ2-3	CATGSATDTQYF
TRBV15	TRBJ2-3	CATSTGQGTDTQYF
TRBV20-1	TRBJ1-6	CSAREGDRIYNSPLHF
TRBV12-3/TRBV12-4	TRBJ1-4	CASSFGRNEKLFF
TRBV12-3/TRBV12-4	TRBJ2-3	CASSQGGDTQYF
TRBV29-1	TRBJ2-1	CSVEERLAGGHNEQFF
TRBV5-1	TRBJ2-1	CAAASEQFF
TRBV20-1	TRBJ2-1	CSARDLVALNNEQFF
TRBV15	TRBJ2-1	CATSPSTRVQFF
TRBV14	TRBJ2-2	CASSLLWGPNTGELFF
TRBV5-1	TRBJ2-7	CASSSHQGVYEQYF
TRBV5-4	TRBJ2-3	CASPGGADTQYF
TRBV28	TRBJ1-1	CASSFRGAGSTEAFF
TRBV11-2	TRBJ2-1	CASSPGLAGVRNEQFF
TRBV10-3	TRBJ2-1	CAVTSGGTSYNEQFF
TRBV12-3/TRBV12-4	TRBJ1-5	CASSFGDRRDNQPQHF
TRBV6-5	TRBJ1-1	CASSYPTGGLTEAFF
TRBV5-1	TRBJ2-1	CASSLLGTGGYEQFF
TRBV7-2	TRBJ1-1	CASSLRTGGGTEAFF
TRBV5-1	TRBJ2-5	CASSFTRGGPQETQYF
TRBV5-1	TRBJ2-1	CASSTGLAGNYNEQFF
TRBV6-1	TRBJ2-5	CASSEVSGRETQYF
TRBV11-2	TRBJ2-1	CASSLGSRSSYNEQFF
TRBV12-3/TRBV12-4	TRBJ1-1	CASRFSWGDTEAFF
TRBV13	TRBJ2-3	CASSLVRIKLGQLGSHTQYF
TRBV18	TRBJ2-1	CASSWGSGNEQFF
TRBV3-1	TRBJ2-4	CASSQGTGNIQYF
TRBV5-1	TRBJ2-7	CASSLEGASYEQYF
TRBV5-1	TRBJ1-5	CASSEGVKQPQHF
TRBV20-1	TRBJ2-2	CSARDGVAANTGELFF
TRBV12-3/TRBV12-4	TRBJ2-1	CASSSTSGGKNEQFF
TRBV12-5	TRBJ2-7	CASGSGTVYEQYF
TRBV28	TRBJ2-2	CASSSSGSGTGELFF
TRBV20-1	TRBJ2-4	CSGRVAKNIQYF
TRBV12-3/TRBV12-4	TRBJ2-4	CASSLAGVGKNIQYF
TRBV3-1	TRBJ2-7	CASSQDLRAGREQYF
TRBV6-5	TRBJ1-1	CASSYGVMNTEAFF
TRBV27	TRBJ2-3	CASGQWESTDTQYF
TRBV9	TRBJ1-4	CASSQGEKLFF
TRBV6-5	TRBJ2-7	CASSTDSGSSYEQYF
TRBV5-5	TRBJ2-7	CASSPKGLAGAYEQYF